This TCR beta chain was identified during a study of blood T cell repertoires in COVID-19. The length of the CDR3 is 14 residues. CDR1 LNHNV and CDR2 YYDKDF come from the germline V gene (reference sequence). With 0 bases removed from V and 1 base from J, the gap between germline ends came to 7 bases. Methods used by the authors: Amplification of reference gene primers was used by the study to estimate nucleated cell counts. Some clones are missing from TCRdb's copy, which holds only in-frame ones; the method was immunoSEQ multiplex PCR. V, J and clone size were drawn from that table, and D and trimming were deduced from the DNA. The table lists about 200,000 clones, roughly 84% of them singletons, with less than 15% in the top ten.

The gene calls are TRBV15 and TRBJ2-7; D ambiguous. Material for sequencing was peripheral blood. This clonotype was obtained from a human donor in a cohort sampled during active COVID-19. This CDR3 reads CATSRDLQSYEQYF. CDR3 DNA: TGTGCCACCAGCAGAGATCTCCAGTCCTACGAGCAGTACTTC.